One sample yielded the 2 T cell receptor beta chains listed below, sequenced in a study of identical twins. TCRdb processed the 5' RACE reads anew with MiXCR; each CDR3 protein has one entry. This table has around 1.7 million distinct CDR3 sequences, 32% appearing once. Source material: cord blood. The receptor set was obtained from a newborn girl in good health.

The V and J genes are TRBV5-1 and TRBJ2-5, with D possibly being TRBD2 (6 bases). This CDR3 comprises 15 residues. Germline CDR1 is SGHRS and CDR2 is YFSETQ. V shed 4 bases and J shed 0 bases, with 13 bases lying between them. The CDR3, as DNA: TGCGCCAGCAGCAAAACGGAGGGGTACCAAGAGACCCAGTACTTC. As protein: CASSKTEGYQETQYF. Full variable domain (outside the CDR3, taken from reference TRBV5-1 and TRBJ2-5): KAGVTQTPRYLIKTRGQQVTLSCSPISGHRSVSWYQQTPGQGLQFLFEYFSETQRNKGNFPGRFSGRQFSNSRSEMNVSTLELGDSALYLCASSKTEGYQETQYFGPGTRLLVL.

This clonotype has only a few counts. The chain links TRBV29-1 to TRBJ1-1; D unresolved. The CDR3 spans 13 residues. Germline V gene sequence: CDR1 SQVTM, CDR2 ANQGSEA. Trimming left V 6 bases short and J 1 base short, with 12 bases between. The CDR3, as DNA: TGCAGCGTCCATAACCGATGGAACACTGAAGCTTTCTTT. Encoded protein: CSVHNRWNTEAFF.